The 14 T cell receptor beta chains below come from one sample, sequenced in a study of shared T cell receptors in the human thymus (dated by TCRdb to the early 2020s). Preparation of the library involved the immunoSEQ multiplex PCR assay. The immuneACCESS repertoire file appears here via TCRdb, limited to in-frame rearrangements. These files lack a portion of the clones; in checked studies, under half of the deficit traces to unresolved V genes, and the cause of the others is not known. For this sample there are just under 550,000 clones; roughly 74% appear just once. Clones ranked in the top ten supply about 0.014% of the sample. Another study also made use of these data, one on human thymus T cells.

Sequenced sample: thymocytes. The receptors were gathered from a boy under three years old with a congenital heart defect. Donor details come from another sample of the same person, matched by shared clones.

The gene calls are TRBV21-1 and TRBJ2-4; whether TRBD1, the table's D call, matches the DNA was not checked. TRBV21-1 is reported as a pseudogene. This CDR3 spans 15 amino acids. CDR3 loop: CASSKGDRLQNIQYF. Written as DNA, the CDR3 is TGTGCCAGCAGCAAAGGGGACAGGCTTCAAAACATTCAGTACTTC.

This chain joins TRBV9 and TRBJ2-7; 7 bases are a match to TRBD1. From germline, CDR1 is SGDLS and CDR2 YYNGEE. The CDR3 consists of 14 residues. V shed 5 bases, J shed 2 bases, and the junction held 7 bases outside the gene matches. The CDR3, as DNA: TGTGCCAGCAGTGCCCCGGGACAGCCCTACGAGCAGTACTTC. Translating gives CASSAPGQPYEQYF.

This chain joins TRBV5-6 and TRBJ2-7; D is possibly TRBD2 (6 bases). The germline V gene has CDR1 SGHDT and CDR2 YYEEEE. The CDR3 sequence is 14 residues long. V was trimmed by 1 base and J by 2 bases, leaving 10 bases between them. CDR3 residues: CASSLYPGAYEQYF. Written as DNA, the CDR3 is TGTGCCAGCAGCTTGTATCCGGGGGCCTACGAGCAGTACTTC.

This chain uses TRBV28 with TRBJ2-3; weak D call: TRBD1 (6 bases). This CDR3 is 14 amino acids long. V lost 2 bases, J lost 0 bases, and 6 bases lay in between. Germline V gives CDR1 MDHEN, CDR2 SYDVKM. CDR3 in DNA: TGTGCCAGCAGTTTAACAGGGAGCACAGATACGCAGTATTTT. Translated: CASSLTGSTDTQYF.

This rearrangement joins TRBV4-1 to TRBJ2-3, with TRBD2 matching 9 bases. Germline-derived CDR1 and CDR2 are MGHRA and YSYEKL. This CDR3 is 17 amino acids long. V lost 6 bases to trimming and J lost 0 bases; unmatched junction nucleotides: 10. The CDR3 DNA sequence: TGCGCCAGCAGGCCCAATAGCGGGAGACCTAGCACAGATACGCAGTATTTT. This gives the protein CASRPNSGRPSTDTQYF.

The chain links TRBV18 to TRBJ2-5; D is perhaps TRBD2 (5 bases). CDR3 size: 13 residues. Trimming left V 6 bases short and J 1 base short, with 9 bases between. Germline CDR1 reads KGHSH; CDR2 reads LQKENI. The CDR3 sequence is CASSARGQETQYF. The CDR3, as DNA: TGTGCCAGCTCGGCCCGGGGCCAAGAGACCCAGTACTTC.

Points on this clone: In the same sample, other DNA sequences code for this CDR3. This chain uses TRBV28 with TRBJ2-7; D is unresolved. V lost 6 bases to trimming and J lost 0 bases, with 6 bases between them. From germline, CDR1 is MDHEN and CDR2 SYDVKM. The CDR3 runs 12 residues. CDR3 amino acids: CASSLSSYEQYF. The CDR3 DNA follows: TGTGCCAGCAGCCTTAGCTCCTACGAGCAGTACTTC.

This clone was recorded a few times. The V call is TRBV7-9, the J call TRBJ1-5, with 7 bases that match TRBD1. V was pared by 4 bases and J by 5 bases, with 5 bases of the junction left unmatched. The germline V gene encodes CDR1 SEHNR and CDR2 FQNEAQ (reference sequence). The CDR3 is 14 amino acids. The CDR3 region is CASSSRGRDQPQHF. CDR3 coding DNA: TGTGCCAGCAGCTCTAGGGGGCGCGATCAGCCCCAGCATTTT.

The table lists this clone with a count of one. The chain links TRBV11-3 to TRBJ2-3, with a tentative D call TRBD1 (5 bases). From germline, CDR1 is SGHNT and CDR2 YENEEA. There are 15 residues in the CDR3. Trimming took 4 bases from V and 6 from J, leaving 17 bases between them. This CDR3 is CASSSRGPAGDTQYF. For the CDR3, the DNA is TGTGCCAGCAGCTCCCGCGGCCCAGCAGGGGATACGCAGTATTTT. Based on the CDR3 plus reference TRBV11-3 and TRBJ2-3, the full variable domain is EAGVVQSPRYKIIEKKQPVAFWCNPISGHNTLYWYLQNLGQGPELLIRYENEEAVDDSQLPKDRFSAERLKGVDSTLKIQPAELGDSAVYLCASSSRGPAGDTQYFGPGTRLTVL.

The chain recombines TRBV5-5 with TRBJ2-7, with D possibly being TRBD1 (5 bases). The germline CDR1 and CDR2 sequences are SGHKS and YYEKEE (reference sequence). The CDR3 contains 14 residues. V was clipped by 0 bases and J by 2 bases, with 9 bases between them. The CDR3 reads CASSLADTPYEQYF. CDR3 bases: TGTGCCAGCAGCTTGGCGGACACCCCCTACGAGCAGTACTTC.

The J gene is TRBJ1-1, the V gene TRBV15, with D perhaps matching TRBD1 (6 bases). The CDR3 runs to 19 residues. V shed 0 bases and J shed 0 bases, with 20 bases lying between them. CDR1 and CDR2 from the germline V gene are LNHNV and YYDKDF (reference sequence). The CDR3 is CATSRDQPGQGPMNTEAFF. The CDR3 coding sequence is TGTGCCACCAGCAGAGATCAGCCCGGCCAGGGGCCCATGAACACTGAAGCTTTCTTT.

The rearrangement uses TRBV7-2 and TRBJ1-1; TRBD1 matches 7 bases. This CDR3 region has 15 residues. Germline CDR1 SGHTA, CDR2 FQGNSA. The trim removed 2 bases at V and 3 bases at J, leaving 6 bases unmatched. CDR3 in amino acids: CASSLRPGGHTEAFF. The DNA of the CDR3 is TGTGCCAGCAGCTTAAGGCCAGGGGGTCACACTGAAGCTTTCTTT. Filled out from reference TRBV7-2 and TRBJ1-1, the complete variable domain reads GAGVSQSPSNKVTEKGKDVELRCDPISGHTALYWYRQSLGQGLEFLIYFQGNSAPDKSGLPSDRFSAERTGGSVSTLTIQRTQQEDSAVYLCASSLRPGGHTEAFFGQGTRLTVV.

The V gene is TRBV2, the J gene TRBJ2-3, with 8 positions matching TRBD2. CDR1 SNHLY and CDR2 FYNNEI come from the germline V gene. V lost 11 bases and J lost 6; bases outside the gene matches: 4. The CDR3 covers 11 residues. The DNA for the CDR3 is TGTGCCTTCGGGGGGGGTGATACGCAGTATTTT. This translates into CAFGGGDTQYF.

The chain employs TRBV11-2 and TRBJ2-7; no reliable D call. Germline CDR1 and CDR2: SGHAT and FQNNGV. The CDR3 is 14 residues long. Trimming shortened V by 2 bases and J by 2 bases, and 10 bases separated the two germline ends. CDR3 loop: CASSLSRRPYEQYF. The CDR3 DNA follows: TGTGCCAGCAGCTTATCTAGAAGGCCCTACGAGCAGTACTTC.